This TCR beta chain was sequenced in a study of neurological immune-mediated disorders. Ten or more counts support this clonotype. The germline V and J ends were trimmed by 7 bases and 0 bases, with 12 bases remaining between them. CDR1 and CDR2 from the germline V gene are SGHRS and YFSETQ. The CDR3 totals 14 residues. TCRdb used MiXCR to reprocess the 5' RACE reads, holding one entry per CDR3 protein. Found here are about 58,000 distinct CDR3 sequences, roughly 3.5% of them singletons; the top ten hold 6% to 8%. The sequenced sample was PBMCs. The chain employs TRBV5-1 and TRBJ2-3; weak D call: TRBD2 (5 bases). The receptor was isolated from a woman in her sixties or seventies with multiple sclerosis. As DNA, the CDR3 is TGCGCCAGCGGGAGCGGCCTAAGCACAGATACGCAGTATTTT. It yields the protein CASGSGLSTDTQYF.